These 10 T cell receptor beta chains share one sample of origin, sequenced in a study of T cell responses to AZD1222 COVID-19 vaccine. The data were produced by immunoSEQ multiplex PCR, yet TCRdb's version contains in-frame clones alone and is incomplete. The sample yields over 85,000 clones, 88% seen once. Sequencing was performed on peripheral blood, taken 28 days after the second AZD1222 dose. These receptors were collected from an adult who received the AZD1222 COVID-19 vaccine.

This clone came up a few times. The rearrangement uses TRBV30 and TRBJ2-3; 10 positions agree with TRBD2. The ends lost 1 base at V and 10 bases at J; junction bases unmatched: 11. The CDR3 has 15 residues. Germline CDR1 and CDR2: GTSNPN and SVGIG (reference sequence). The CDR3 DNA sequence: TGTGCCTGGAGTGCCCCTAGCGGGAGATTTTTGGCGCAGTATTTT. This codes for CAWSAPSGRFLAQYF. Using reference TRBV30 and TRBJ2-3 for the parts outside the CDR3, the full variable domain is SQTIHQWPATLVQPVGSPLSLECTVEGTSNPNLYWYRQAAGRGLQLLFYSVGIGQISSEVPQNLSASRPQDRQFILSSKKLLLSDSGFYLCAWSAPSGRFLAQYFGPGTRLTVL.

This rearrangement joins TRBV6-5 to TRBJ1-3, with D unresolved. Germline V lookup: CDR1 MNHEY, CDR2 SVGAGI. V gave up 5 bases and J gave up 3 bases, with 8 bases separating them. The CDR3 length is 13 residues. DNA for the CDR3: TGTGCCAGCAGTCTTTTAGGTGGAAACACCATATATTTT. This gives the protein CASSLLGGNTIYF.

The chain couples TRBV30 to TRBJ2-7; 10 nucleotides match TRBD1. The CDR3 consists of 15 residues. CDR1 is GTSNPN and CDR2 is SVGIG in the germline V gene (reference sequence). With 7 bases clipped from V and 0 bases from J, the junction kept 9 bases outside the gene matches. Here the CDR3 DNA reads TGTGCCTCCAAAACCAGGGACAGGGGCTCCTACGAGCAGTACTTC. Translating gives CASKTRDRGSYEQYF. Filled out from reference TRBV30 and TRBJ2-7, the complete variable domain reads SQTIHQWPATLVQPVGSPLSLECTVEGTSNPNLYWYRQAAGRGLQLLFYSVGIGQISSEVPQNLSASRPQDRQFILSSKKLLLSDSGFYLCASKTRDRGSYEQYFGPGTRLTVT.

CDR3 nucleotide sequence: TGTGCCAGCAGCATCAGGGGGAGGTCTGAAGCTTTCTTT. Its protein product is CASSIRGRSEAFF. The chain joins TRBV21-1 to TRBJ1-1; the table's D call, TRBD1, has no DNA check behind it. TRBV21-1 is flagged as a pseudogene. The CDR3 has 13 residues.

CDR3 amino acids: CSGSGRGIYGGYTF. The CDR3 region has the DNA TGCAGCGGGAGTGGTCGGGGGATTTATGGGGGCTACACCTTC. The chain carries TRBV29-1 and TRBJ1-2; TRBD1 is a possible D gene (5 bases). Trimming stripped 7 bases from V and 8 bases from J, with 23 bases between. Germline CDR1 reads SQVTM; CDR2 reads ANQGSEA. The CDR3 contains 14 residues.

The J gene is TRBJ2-2, the V gene TRBV18; D may correspond to TRBD1 or TRBD2 (6 bases each). Trimming removed 1 base at V and 2 bases at J, with 14 bases between. The CDR3 runs 17 residues. Germline V gene data show CDR1 as KGHSH and CDR2 as LQKENI. For the CDR3, the DNA is TGTGCCAGCTCACCACTGGAGGGGACACTTAACACCGGGGAGCTGTTTTTT. Translated, it gives CASSPLEGTLNTGELFF.

The table lists this clone with a count of one. The chain combines TRBV5-1 with TRBJ2-1; 7 positions agree with TRBD2. The CDR3 length is 17 residues. The J segment lost 4 bases and the V segment lost 4 bases, leaving 14 bases of the junction unmatched. Germline loops: CDR1 SGHRS, CDR2 YFSETQ. In DNA, the CDR3 is TGCGCCAGCAGCGTGGGGCGGGGTGGCGGGGGTTACAATGAGCAGTTCTTC. The encoded protein is CASSVGRGGGGYNEQFF. Full variable domain (rest looked up from reference TRBV5-1 and TRBJ2-1): KAGVTQTPRYLIKTRGQQVTLSCSPISGHRSVSWYQQTPGQGLQFLFEYFSETQRNKGNFPGRFSGRQFSNSRSEMNVSTLELGDSALYLCASSVGRGGGGYNEQFFGPGTRLTVL.

V gene TRBV5-1 combines with J gene TRBJ2-2; D not resolved. Germline CDR1 and CDR2: SGHRS and YFSETQ. The CDR3 extends over 15 amino acids. Trimming took off 5 bases at V and 4 bases at J, with 15 bases between the two ends. CDR3 nucleotides: TGCGCCAGCAGGGTCGAAATCCTCCTCACCGGGGAGCTGTTTTTT. Translation gives CASRVEILLTGELFF.

The rearrangement joins TRBV30 to TRBJ1-5, with D hard to call. Germline CDR1 is GTSNPN and CDR2 is SVGIG (reference sequence). This CDR3 spans 13 amino acids. Trimming took 2 bases from V and 7 from J, leaving 12 bases between them. CDR3 region: CAWSTVGRQPQHF. The CDR3 region has the DNA TGTGCCTGGAGTACGGTCGGCCGGCAGCCCCAGCATTTT.

The rearrangement links TRBV29-1 to TRBJ1-2; perhaps TRBD1 as D (5 bases). V was trimmed by 7 bases and J by 2 bases, leaving 11 bases between them. The CDR3 length is 12 residues. Germline values: CDR1 SQVTM, CDR2 ANQGSEA. The CDR3 sequence is CSAGGLNYGYTF. CDR3 coding DNA: TGCAGCGCTGGGGGATTGAACTATGGCTACACCTTC.